Listed below are T cell receptor beta chains from one sample, sequenced in a study of T cells after yellow fever vaccination. TCRdb re-derived calls from the 5' RACE reads in MiXCR, one entry per CDR3 protein. There are around 320,000 distinct CDR3 sequences in the sample; around 10% occur only once, and under 4% lies in the top ten. The starting material was CD4+ T cells sorted from PBMCs, obtained 45 days after the yellow fever booster vaccination. The receptor source for this set is a man aged 18 to 29 who received the YFV17D yellow fever vaccine. CDR3s include the opening cysteine and the closing phenylalanine or tryptophan. D genes are given only for firm matches. Some rows have no size entry. The others give once, few or many, or a class for an expanded clone.

>TRBV6-6|TRBD2|few|TRBJ2-2
TGTGCCAGCAGTTACTCCGGACTAGCGGGGGGGCCTGTCGGGTCCGGGGAGCTGTTTTTT
CASSYSGLAGGPVGSGELFF
>TRBV20-1|-|-|TRBJ1-1
TGCAGTGCTAGGAGCCAGATGAACACTGAAGCTTTCTTT
CSARSQMNTEAFF
>TRBV6-6|TRBD1|many|TRBJ2-5
TGTGCCAGCAGTTTACCGACAGGGACCTGGGAGACCCAGTACTTC
CASSLPTGTWETQYF
>TRBV5-1|TRBD1|many|TRBJ1-1
TGCGCCAGCAGCTTAGAGGGGGCCGGCACTGAAGCTTTCTTT
CASSLEGAGTEAFF
>TRBV5-6|TRBD2|few|TRBJ2-5
TGTGCCAGCATGGCAGGGACTAGCGGACAAGAGACCCAGTACTTC
CASMAGTSGQETQYF
>TRBV4-2|TRBD2|-|TRBJ2-5
TGTGCCAGCAGCCAAGATATCGGGGGGATGAAGACCCAGTACTTC
CASSQDIGGMKTQYF
>TRBV7-2|-|few|TRBJ2-2
TGTGCCAGCAGCTTCGGCGGTCATGCGAACACCGGGGAGCTGTTTTTT
CASSFGGHANTGELFF
>TRBV6-5|TRBD1|few|TRBJ2-7
TGTGCCAGCAGTTACTCGGGACAGGGGGCCACAACCACTAGGAAGCAGTACTTC
CASSYSGQGATTTRKQYF
>TRBV6-5|TRBD1|-|TRBJ1-6
TGTGCCAGCAGCGACAGGGGTGTTTCACCCCTCCACTTT
CASSDRGVSPLHF
>TRBV29-1|TRBD1|few|TRBJ2-5
TGCAGCGTACCCGCGGGGACAGGGCCAGAGACCCAGTACTTC
CSVPAGTGPETQYF
>TRBV11-2|TRBD1|many|TRBJ2-2
TGTGCCAGCAGCTTAGGACAGGGGACCGGGGAGCTGTTTTTT
CASSLGQGTGELFF
>TRBV29-1|-|few|TRBJ1-1
TGCAGCGTCCATGGGGTCCTAAACACTGAAGCTTTCTTT
CSVHGVLNTEAFF
>TRBV5-1|-|few|TRBJ2-2
TGCGCCAGCAGCTTGGATCAACGCGCCGGGGAGCTGTTTTTT
CASSLDQRAGELFF
>TRBV7-2|-|few|TRBJ1-5
TGTGCCAGCAGCTTCACAGGGTTGGGCAATCAGCCCCAGCATTTT
CASSFTGLGNQPQHF
>TRBV5-1|-|-|TRBJ2-5
TGCGCCAGCAGCTTGGTTAGTCGGTCGGGGACCCAGTACTTC
CASSLVSRSGTQYF